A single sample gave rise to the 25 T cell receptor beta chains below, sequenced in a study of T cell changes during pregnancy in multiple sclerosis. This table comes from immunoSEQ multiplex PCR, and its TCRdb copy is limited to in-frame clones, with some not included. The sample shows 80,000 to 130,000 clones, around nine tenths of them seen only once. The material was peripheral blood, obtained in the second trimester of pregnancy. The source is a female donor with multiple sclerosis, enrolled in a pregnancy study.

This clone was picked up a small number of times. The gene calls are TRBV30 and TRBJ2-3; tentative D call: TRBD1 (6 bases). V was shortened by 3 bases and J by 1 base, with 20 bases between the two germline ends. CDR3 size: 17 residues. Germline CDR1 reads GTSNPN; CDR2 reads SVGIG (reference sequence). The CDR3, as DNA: TGTGCCTGGAGCCCAGGGGCAATAGCGAGACGCACAGATACGCAGTATTTT. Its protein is CAWSPGAIARRTDTQYF.

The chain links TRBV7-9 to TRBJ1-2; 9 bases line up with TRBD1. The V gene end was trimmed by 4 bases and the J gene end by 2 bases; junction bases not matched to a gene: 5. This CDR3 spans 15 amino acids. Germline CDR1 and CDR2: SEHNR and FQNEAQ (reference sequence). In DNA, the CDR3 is TGTGCCAGCAGCTCCGGGACAGGGATAAACTATGGCTACACCTTC. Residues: CASSSGTGINYGYTF.

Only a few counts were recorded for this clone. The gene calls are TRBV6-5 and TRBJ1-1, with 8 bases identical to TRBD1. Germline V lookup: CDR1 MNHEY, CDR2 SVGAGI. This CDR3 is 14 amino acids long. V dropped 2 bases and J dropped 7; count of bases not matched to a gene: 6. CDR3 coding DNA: TGTGCCAGCAGTTACCCAGGGGGCACCAATGAAGCTTTCTTT. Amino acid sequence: CASSYPGGTNEAFF.

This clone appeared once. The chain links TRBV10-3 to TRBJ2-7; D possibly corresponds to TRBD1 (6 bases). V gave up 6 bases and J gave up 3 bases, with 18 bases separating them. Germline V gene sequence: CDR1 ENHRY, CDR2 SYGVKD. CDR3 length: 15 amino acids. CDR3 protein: CAIRNPRDTNYEQYF. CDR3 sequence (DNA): TGTGCCATCAGGAACCCCCGGGACACCAACTACGAGCAGTACTTC.

CDR3 protein: CASSPRIGFDGNEQFF. For the CDR3, the DNA is TGCGCCAGCAGCCCCAGGATTGGGTTCGATGGCAATGAGCAGTTCTTC. The chain carries TRBV5-1 and TRBJ2-1; no clear D gene. The V end was cut by 4 bases, the J end by 6 bases, with 20 bases between. CDR3 length: 16 residues. CDR1 and CDR2 from the germline V gene are SGHRS and YFSETQ.

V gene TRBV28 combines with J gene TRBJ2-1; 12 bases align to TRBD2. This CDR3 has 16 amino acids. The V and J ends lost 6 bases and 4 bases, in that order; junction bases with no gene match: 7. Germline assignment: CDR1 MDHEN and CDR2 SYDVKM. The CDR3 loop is CASSRGTSGPYNEQFF. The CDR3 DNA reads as TGTGCCAGCAGCCGCGGGACTAGCGGGCCGTACAATGAGCAGTTCTTC.

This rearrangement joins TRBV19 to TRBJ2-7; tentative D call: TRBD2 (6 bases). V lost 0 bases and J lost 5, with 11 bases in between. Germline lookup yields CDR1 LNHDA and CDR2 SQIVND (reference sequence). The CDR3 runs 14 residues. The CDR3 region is CASSIELASHEQYF. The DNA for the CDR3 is TGTGCCAGTAGTATAGAGCTAGCGTCACACGAGCAGTACTTC.

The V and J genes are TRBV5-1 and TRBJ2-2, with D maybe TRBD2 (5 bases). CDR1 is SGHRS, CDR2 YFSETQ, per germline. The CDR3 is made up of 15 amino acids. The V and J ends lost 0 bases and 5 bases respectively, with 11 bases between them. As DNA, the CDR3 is TGCGCCAGCAGCTTGGGTGGGAGCGATACCGGGGAGCTGTTTTTT. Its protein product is CASSLGGSDTGELFF.

The DNA of the CDR3 is TGTGCCAGTAGTATGCGGGGACAGGGGAGAGGCACAGATACGCAGTATTTT. Its translation is CASSMRGQGRGTDTQYF. The chain has TRBV19 and TRBJ2-3; 10 bases line up with TRBD1. The CDR3 runs 17 residues. V shed 3 bases, J shed 1 base, and the junction held 7 bases outside the gene matches. In germline, CDR1 is LNHDA, CDR2 SQIVND (reference sequence).

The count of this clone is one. CDR3 in DNA: TGTGCCAGCTCACCAACACAGCCCTACGAGCAGTACTTC. It is translated as CASSPTQPYEQYF. This chain links TRBV18 with TRBJ2-7; D unclear. This CDR3 contains 13 residues. CDR1 is KGHSH, CDR2 LQKENI, per germline. V lost 2 bases to trimming and J lost 2 bases, with 7 bases between them.

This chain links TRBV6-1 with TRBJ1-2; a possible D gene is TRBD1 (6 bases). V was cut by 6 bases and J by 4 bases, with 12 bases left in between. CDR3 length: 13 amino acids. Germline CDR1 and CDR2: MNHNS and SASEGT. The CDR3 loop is CASRAQGIYGYTF. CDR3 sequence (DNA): TGTGCCAGCAGGGCCCAGGGGATCTATGGCTACACCTTC.

The CDR3 DNA reads as TGTGCCAGCAGTACCCCGACTATCCCTAATGAAAAACTGTTTTTT. Protein sequence: CASSTPTIPNEKLFF. The chain carries TRBV28 and TRBJ1-4; no firm D call. In germline, CDR1 is MDHEN, CDR2 SYDVKM. The CDR3 has 15 residues. V was cut by 5 bases and J by 3 bases, with 13 bases left in between.

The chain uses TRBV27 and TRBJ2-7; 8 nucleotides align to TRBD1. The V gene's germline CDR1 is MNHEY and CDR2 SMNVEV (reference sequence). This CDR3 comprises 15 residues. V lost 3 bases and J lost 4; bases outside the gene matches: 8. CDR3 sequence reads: CASSFPGQGRYEQYF. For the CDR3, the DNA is TGTGCCAGCAGTTTCCCCGGACAGGGAAGGTACGAGCAGTACTTC.

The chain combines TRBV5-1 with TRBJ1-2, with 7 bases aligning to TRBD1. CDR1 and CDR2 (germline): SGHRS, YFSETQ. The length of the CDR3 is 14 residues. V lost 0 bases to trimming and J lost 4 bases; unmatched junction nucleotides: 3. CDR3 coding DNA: TGCGCCAGCAGCTTGGACAGGGGAGCCTATGGCTACACCTTC. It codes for CASSLDRGAYGYTF.

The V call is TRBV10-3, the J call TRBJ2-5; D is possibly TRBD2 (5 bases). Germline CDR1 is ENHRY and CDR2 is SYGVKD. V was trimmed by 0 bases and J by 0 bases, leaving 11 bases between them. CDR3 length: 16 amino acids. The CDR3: CAISESGNPNQETQYF. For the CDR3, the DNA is TGTGCCATCAGTGAGTCCGGGAATCCGAACCAAGAGACCCAGTACTTC.

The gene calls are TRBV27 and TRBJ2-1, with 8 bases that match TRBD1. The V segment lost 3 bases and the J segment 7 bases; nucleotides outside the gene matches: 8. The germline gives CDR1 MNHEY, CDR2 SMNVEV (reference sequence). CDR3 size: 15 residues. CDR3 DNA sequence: TGTGCCAGCAGTTTTTGGGACAGGTATGAAAATGAGCAGTTCTTC. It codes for CASSFWDRYENEQFF.

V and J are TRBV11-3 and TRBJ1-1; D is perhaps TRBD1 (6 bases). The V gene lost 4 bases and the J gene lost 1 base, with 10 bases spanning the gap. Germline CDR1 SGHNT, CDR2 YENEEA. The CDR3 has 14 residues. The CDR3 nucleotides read TGTGCCAGCAGCTCCAGGGGTCAGAACACTGAAGCTTTCTTT. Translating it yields CASSSRGQNTEAFF. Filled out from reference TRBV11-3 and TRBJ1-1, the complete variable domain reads EAGVVQSPRYKIIEKKQPVAFWCNPISGHNTLYWYLQNLGQGPELLIRYENEEAVDDSQLPKDRFSAERLKGVDSTLKIQPAELGDSAVYLCASSSRGQNTEAFFGQGTRLTVV.

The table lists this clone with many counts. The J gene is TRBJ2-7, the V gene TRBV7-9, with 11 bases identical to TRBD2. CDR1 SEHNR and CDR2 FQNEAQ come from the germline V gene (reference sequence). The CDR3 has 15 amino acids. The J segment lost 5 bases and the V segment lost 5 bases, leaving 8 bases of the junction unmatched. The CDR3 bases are TGTGCCAGCAGCCGACGACTAGCGGGATACAACGAGCAGTACTTC. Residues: CASSRRLAGYNEQYF.

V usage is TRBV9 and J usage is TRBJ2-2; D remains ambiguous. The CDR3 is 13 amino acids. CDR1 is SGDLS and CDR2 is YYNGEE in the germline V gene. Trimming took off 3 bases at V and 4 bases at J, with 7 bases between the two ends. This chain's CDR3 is CASSARGTGELFF. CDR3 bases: TGTGCCAGCAGCGCCCGAGGCACCGGGGAGCTGTTTTTT.

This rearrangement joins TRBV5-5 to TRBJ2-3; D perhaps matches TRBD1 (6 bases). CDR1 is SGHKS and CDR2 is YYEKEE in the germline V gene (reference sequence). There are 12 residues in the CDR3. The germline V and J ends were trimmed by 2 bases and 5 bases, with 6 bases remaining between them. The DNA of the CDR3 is TGTGCCAGCAGCTTAGGGGGAGATACGCAGTATTTT. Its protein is CASSLGGDTQYF.

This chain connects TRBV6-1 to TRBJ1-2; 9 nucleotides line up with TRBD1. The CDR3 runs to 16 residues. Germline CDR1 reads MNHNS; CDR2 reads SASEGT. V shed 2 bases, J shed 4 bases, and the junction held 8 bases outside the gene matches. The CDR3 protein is CASSESSGQGIYGYTF. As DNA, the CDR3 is TGTGCCAGCAGTGAATCCTCGGGACAGGGCATCTATGGCTACACCTTC.

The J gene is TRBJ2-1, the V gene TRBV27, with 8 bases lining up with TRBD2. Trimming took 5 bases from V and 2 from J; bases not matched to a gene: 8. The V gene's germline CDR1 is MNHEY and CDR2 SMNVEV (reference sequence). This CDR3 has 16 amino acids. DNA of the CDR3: TGTGCCAGCAGTCAAACGGGACTAGTCCCCTACAATGAGCAGTTCTTC. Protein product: CASSQTGLVPYNEQFF.

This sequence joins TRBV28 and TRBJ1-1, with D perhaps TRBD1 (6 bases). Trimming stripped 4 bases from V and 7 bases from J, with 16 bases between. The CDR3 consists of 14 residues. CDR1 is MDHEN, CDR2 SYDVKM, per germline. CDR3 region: CASSSPFNRVEAFF. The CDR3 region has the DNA TGTGCCAGCAGTTCCCCCTTCAACAGGGTTGAAGCTTTCTTT.

The CDR3, as DNA: TGTGCCAGCAGCTTAACGGGCCCGGGGGAGACCCAGTACTTC. It yields the protein CASSLTGPGETQYF. The chain combines TRBV7-3 with TRBJ2-5; D is possibly TRBD2 (5 bases). Germline V gene lookup returns CDR1 SGHTA and CDR2 FQGTGA. The CDR3 covers 14 residues. V was clipped by 0 bases and J by 5 bases, with 10 bases between them.

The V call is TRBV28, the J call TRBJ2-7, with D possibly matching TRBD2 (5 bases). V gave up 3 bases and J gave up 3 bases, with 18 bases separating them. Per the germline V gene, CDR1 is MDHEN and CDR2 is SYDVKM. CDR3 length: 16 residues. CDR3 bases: TGTGCCAGCAGTTTCCCTCTTCGTCGTGAGGGCTACGAGCAGTACTTC. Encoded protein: CASSFPLRREGYEQYF.